This TCR beta chain comes out of a study of blood T cells in healthy people across ages. With a J-beta primer mix and a sample-barcoded 5' primer, a second PCR ran about 6 to 11 cycles. Each CDR3 protein is one row after TCRdb ran MiXCR on the 5' RACE reads. The sample includes some 1 million distinct CDR3 sequences, 45% of them seen just once. This CDR3 contains 13 residues. Trimming removed 0 bases from V and 11 bases from J, with 12 bases in between. CDR1 is SGHDN and CDR2 is FVKESK in the germline V gene. The chain has TRBV14 and TRBJ2-3; D unclear. Input material: blood. The clonotype comes from an older woman in good health. CDR3 coding DNA: TGTGCCAGCAGCCAAGATTTGCCCTCCTTGCAGTATTTT. Amino acid sequence: CASSQDLPSLQYF. The full variable domain, rest sourced from reference TRBV14 and TRBJ2-3, is EAGVTQFPSHSVIEKGQTVTLRCDPISGHDNLYWYRRVMGKEIKFLLHFVKESKQDESGMPNNRFLAERTGGTYSTLKVQPAELEDSGVYFCASSQDLPSLQYFGPGTRLTVL.